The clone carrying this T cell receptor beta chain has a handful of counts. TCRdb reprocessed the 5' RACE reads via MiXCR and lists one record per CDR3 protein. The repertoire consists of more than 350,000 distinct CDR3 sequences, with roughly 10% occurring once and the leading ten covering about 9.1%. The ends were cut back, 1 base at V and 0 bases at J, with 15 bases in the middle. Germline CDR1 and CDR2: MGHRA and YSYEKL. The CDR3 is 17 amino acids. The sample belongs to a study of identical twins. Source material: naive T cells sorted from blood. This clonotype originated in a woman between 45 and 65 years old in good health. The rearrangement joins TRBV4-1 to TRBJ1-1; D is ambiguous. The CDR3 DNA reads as TGCGCCAGCAGCCAAGGGTCCGCCTGGGAAATGAACACTGAAGCTTTCTTT. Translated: CASSQGSAWEMNTEAFF.